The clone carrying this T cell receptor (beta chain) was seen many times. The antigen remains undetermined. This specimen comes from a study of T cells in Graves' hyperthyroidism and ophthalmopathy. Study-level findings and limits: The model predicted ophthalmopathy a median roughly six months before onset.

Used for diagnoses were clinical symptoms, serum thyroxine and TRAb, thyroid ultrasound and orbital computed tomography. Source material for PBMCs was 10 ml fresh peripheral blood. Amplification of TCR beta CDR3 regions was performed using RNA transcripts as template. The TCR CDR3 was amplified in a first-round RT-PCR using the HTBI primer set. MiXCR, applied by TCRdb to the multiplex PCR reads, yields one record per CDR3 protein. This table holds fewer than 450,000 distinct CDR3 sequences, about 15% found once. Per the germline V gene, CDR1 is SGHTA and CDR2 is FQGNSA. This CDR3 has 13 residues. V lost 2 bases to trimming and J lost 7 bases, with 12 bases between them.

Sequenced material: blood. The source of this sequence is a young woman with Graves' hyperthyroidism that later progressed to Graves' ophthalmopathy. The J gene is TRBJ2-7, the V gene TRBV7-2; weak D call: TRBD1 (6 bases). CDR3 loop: CASSLFQGSEQYF. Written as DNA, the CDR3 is TGTGCCAGCAGCTTATTCCAGGGGTCGGAGCAGTACTTC.